This record covers a single T cell receptor (beta chain). Its antigen remains unknown. The CDR3 covers 14 residues. Germline loops: CDR1 SNHLY, CDR2 FYNNEI. V was pared by 5 bases and J by 0 bases, with 8 bases between. The protocol was immunoSEQ multiplex PCR, while the TCRdb copy is restricted to in-frame clones and leaves out a portion. The profile shows about 1 million clones, around 74% of them singletons. CD4+ cells were split into CD45RA+ naive and CD45RA-negative memory subsets. The entry originates in a study of shared clonotypes between healthy human individuals. Study as a whole: Researchers assigned three CD4 naive, three CD4 memory, two CD8 naive and one CD8 memory plate to each donor.

Study-wide results and caveats: Sampling covered blood only; tissue repertoires likely differ. Limitation of the genetic and exposure-history diversity represented came from the few donors.

The sequencing sample was made of memory CD4+ T cells sorted from blood. As to subset: CD45RA-negative fraction. The chain joins TRBV2 to TRBJ2-1; D possibly matches TRBD1 or TRBD2 (5 bases each). The TCR was taken from a man between 18 and 29 years old in good health. CDR3 coding DNA: TGTGCCAGCAGTCCCGGGGCCTCCTACAATGAGCAGTTCTTC. Its protein is CASSPGASYNEQFF.